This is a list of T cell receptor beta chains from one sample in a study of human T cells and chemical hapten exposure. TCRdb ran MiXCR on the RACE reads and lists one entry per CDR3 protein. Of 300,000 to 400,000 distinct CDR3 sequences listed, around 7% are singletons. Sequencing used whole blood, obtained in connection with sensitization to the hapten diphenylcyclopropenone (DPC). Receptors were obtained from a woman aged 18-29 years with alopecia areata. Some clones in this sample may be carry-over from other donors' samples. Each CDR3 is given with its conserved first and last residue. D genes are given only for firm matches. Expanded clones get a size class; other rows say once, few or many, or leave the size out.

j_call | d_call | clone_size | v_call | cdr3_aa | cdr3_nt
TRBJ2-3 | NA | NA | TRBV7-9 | CASSIGQIATDTQYF | TGTGCCAGCAGCATCGGACAGATAGCGACAGATACGCAGTATTTT
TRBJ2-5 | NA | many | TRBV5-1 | CASSFWGGAWETQYF | TGCGCCAGCAGCTTCTGGGGGGGCGCATGGGAGACCCAGTACTTC
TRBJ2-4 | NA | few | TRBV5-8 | CASSRKGAGAKNIQYF | TGTGCCAGCAGCCGAAAGGGTGCTGGGGCCAAAAACATTCAGTACTTC
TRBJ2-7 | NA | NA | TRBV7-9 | CASSLTRVEGEQYF | TGTGCCAGCAGCTTAACCAGGGTCGAGGGCGAGCAGTACTTC
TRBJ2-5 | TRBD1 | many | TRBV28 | CASSLPSGQGSKETQYF | TGTGCCAGCAGTTTACCTTCGGGACAGGGAAGCAAAGAGACCCAGTACTTC
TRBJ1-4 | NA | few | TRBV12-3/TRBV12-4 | CASSGQPTNEKLFF | TGTGCCAGCAGTGGACAGCCAACTAATGAAAAACTGTTTTTT
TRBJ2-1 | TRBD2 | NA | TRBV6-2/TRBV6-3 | CASSSPRLRGSGGQNEQFF | TGTGCCAGCAGTTCCCCCCGACTGAGGGGTAGCGGGGGCCAAAATGAGCAGTTCTTC
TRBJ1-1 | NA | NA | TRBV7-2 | CASSLGSYAEAFF | TGTGCCAGCAGCTTAGGATCTTACGCTGAAGCTTTCTTT
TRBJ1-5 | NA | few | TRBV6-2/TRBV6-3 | CASSYFQGERQPQHF | TGTGCCAGCAGTTACTTTCAGGGAGAGAGACAGCCCCAGCATTTT
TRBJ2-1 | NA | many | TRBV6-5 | CASSYLGGYNEQFF | TGTGCCAGCAGTTACTTAGGGGGATACAATGAGCAGTTCTTC
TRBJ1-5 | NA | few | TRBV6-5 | CASSYSENQPQHF | TGTGCCAGCAGTTACTCCGAGAATCAGCCCCAGCATTTT
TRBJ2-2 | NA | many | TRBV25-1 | CASSGPPGPGTMNTGELFF | TGTGCCAGCAGTGGGCCCCCCGGTCCCGGGACAATGAACACCGGGGAGCTGTTTTTT
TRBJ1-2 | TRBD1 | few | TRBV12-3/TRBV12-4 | CASSPRDRDHLGYTF | TGTGCCAGCAGTCCCCGGGACAGGGATCACCTGGGCTACACCTTC
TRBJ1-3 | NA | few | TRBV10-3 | CASMSSLSSGNTIYF | TGTGCCTCGATGTCGTCCCTGTCCTCTGGAAACACCATATATTTT
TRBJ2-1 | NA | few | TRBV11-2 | CASSSVRGHNEQFF | TGTGCCAGCAGCTCGGTTCGGGGGCACAATGAGCAGTTCTTC
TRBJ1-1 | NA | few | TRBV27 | CASSYGGVDTEAFF | TGTGCCAGCAGTTACGGGGGCGTGGACACTGAAGCTTTCTTT
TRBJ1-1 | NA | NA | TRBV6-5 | CASTPRFEYWTEAFF | TGTGCCAGCACCCCCCGATTCGAGTATTGGACTGAAGCTTTCTTT
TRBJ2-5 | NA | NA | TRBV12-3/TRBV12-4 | CASSLFSSETQYF | TGTGCCAGCAGTTTATTCTCTTCCGAGACCCAGTACTTC
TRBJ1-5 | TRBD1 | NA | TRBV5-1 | CASSLGGQKNQPQHF | TGCGCCAGCAGCTTGGGGGGACAGAAAAATCAGCCCCAGCATTTT
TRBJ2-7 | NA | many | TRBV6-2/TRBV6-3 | CASEKIVSGEQYF | TGTGCCAGCGAAAAAATCGTATCAGGCGAGCAGTACTTC
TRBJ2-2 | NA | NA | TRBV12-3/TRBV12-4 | CASSPRTDYTGELFF | TGTGCCAGCAGTCCCCGGACAGACTACACCGGGGAGCTGTTTTTT
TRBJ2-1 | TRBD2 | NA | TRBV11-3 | CASSGTSGGRYNEQFF | TGTGCCAGCAGCGGGACTAGCGGGGGACGTTACAATGAGCAGTTCTTC
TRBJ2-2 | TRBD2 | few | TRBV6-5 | CASSYASTSGGHTGELFF | TGTGCCAGCAGTTACGCTTCAACTAGCGGGGGTCACACCGGGGAGCTGTTTTTT
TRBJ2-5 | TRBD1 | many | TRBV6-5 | CASSRQGSKVGETQYF | TGTGCCAGCAGTCGACAGGGTAGCAAAGTAGGGGAGACCCAGTACTTC
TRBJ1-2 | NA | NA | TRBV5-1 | CASSLVAQGTGYTF | TGCGCCAGCAGCTTGGTTGCCCAGGGCACCGGCTACACCTTC
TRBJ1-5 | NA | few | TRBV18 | CASSPWGGDSNQPQHF | TGTGCCAGCTCACCATGGGGCGGAGATAGCAATCAGCCCCAGCATTTT